Listed below are T cell receptor beta chains from one sample, sequenced in a study of CD4+ T cells in melanoma. Sequencing used immunoSEQ multiplex PCR; TCRdb keeps in-frame clones, though not all of them. Here the sample spans about 140,000 clones, over 90% being singletons. These receptors all come from a human donor with melanoma. Both conserved end residues are part of each CDR3. A D gene is named only where the DNA matches it firmly. A clone size is listed for some rows: how often the clone was seen (once, few, many), or a class if it is expanded.

V,size,D,J,CDR3,DNA
TRBV5-1,NA,TRBD2,TRBJ2-7,CASSLVAGAYEQYF,TGCGCCAGCAGCTTGGTAGCGGGTGCCTACGAGCAGTACTTC
TRBV6-1,NA,NA,TRBJ2-6,CASRTGGSGANVLTF,TGTGCCAGCAGGACTGGCGGCTCTGGGGCCAACGTCCTGACTTTC
TRBV5-1,NA,NA,TRBJ1-1,CASSFDGRGTEAFF,TGCGCCAGCAGCTTCGATGGACGGGGCACTGAAGCTTTCTTT
TRBV6-5,NA,TRBD2,TRBJ2-3,CASRQRGGTTDTQYF,TGTGCCAGCAGACAACGGGGGGGAACTACAGATACGCAGTATTTT
TRBV18,NA,NA,TRBJ1-2,CASSRWTVISNYGYTF,TGTGCCAGCTCCCGATGGACAGTCATTTCTAACTATGGCTACACCTTC
TRBV5-6,NA,NA,TRBJ2-7,CASSLRYYEQYF,TGTGCCAGCAGCTTAAGGTACTACGAGCAGTACTTC
TRBV29-1,NA,TRBD1,TRBJ1-2,CSVAGGGDYGYTF,TGCAGCGTAGCCGGAGGGGGCGACTATGGCTACACCTTC
TRBV23-1,NA,TRBD2,TRBJ2-7,CASSQSRPSGGVFPLYEQYF,TGCGCCAGCAGTCAATCGAGGCCTAGCGGGGGGGTTTTTCCCCTCTACGAGCAGTACTTC
TRBV5-5,NA,NA,TRBJ1-2,CASSFGGSNYGYTF,TGTGCCAGCAGCTTTGGCGGCTCTAACTATGGCTACACCTTC
TRBV11-2,NA,NA,TRBJ2-7,CASSSNRSSYEQYF,TGTGCCAGCAGCTCTAACAGGAGCTCCTACGAGCAGTACTTC
TRBV5-1,NA,NA,TRBJ2-7,CASSRDGTYEQYF,TGCGCCAGCAGCCGGGACGGGACCTACGAGCAGTACTTC
TRBV19,NA,TRBD1,TRBJ1-1,CPRNVRGVNTEAFF,TGTCCCCGGAACGTCAGGGGGGTGAACACTGAAGCTTTCTTT
TRBV13,NA,NA,TRBJ1-2,CASSLGTGHGPNYGYTF,TGTGCCAGCAGCTTAGGGACGGGACACGGACCCAACTATGGCTACACCTTC
TRBV5-1,NA,NA,TRBJ2-2,CASSLVWGELFF,TGCGCCAGCAGCTTGGTTTGGGGGGAGCTGTTTTTT
TRBV5-4,NA,NA,TRBJ1-1,CASSSGIGYTEAFF,TGTGCCAGCAGCTCGGGGATCGGGTACACTGAAGCTTTCTTT
TRBV5-8,NA,NA,TRBJ1-1,CASSPSWGSLNTEAFF,TGTGCCAGCAGCCCCTCTTGGGGTTCTCTGAACACTGAAGCTTTCTTT
TRBV19,NA,TRBD2,TRBJ2-3,CASSASGGVNTQYF,TGTGCCAGTAGTGCTAGCGGGGGGGTAAATACGCAGTATTTT
TRBV9,NA,NA,TRBJ1-5,CASSGVGGQPQHF,TGTGCCAGCAGCGGAGTCGGAGGACAGCCCCAGCATTTT
TRBV7-8,NA,NA,TRBJ2-1,CASSSQTRGPGRRGEQFF,TGTGCCAGCAGCTCACAGACCCGCGGACCTGGGCGTAGGGGTGAGCAGTTCTTC
TRBV6-4,NA,TRBD2,TRBJ2-3,CASSLGGATDTQYF,TGTGCCAGCAGCCTCGGGGGGGCCACAGATACGCAGTATTTT
TRBV5-1,NA,TRBD2,TRBJ2-1,CASSTTSGGYNEQFF,TGCGCCAGCAGCACAACTAGCGGGGGTTACAATGAGCAGTTCTTC
TRBV29-1,NA,NA,TRBJ1-2,CSVDGQSDYGYTF,TGCAGCGTTGATGGGCAGTCCGACTATGGCTACACCTTC
TRBV5-1,NA,TRBD1,TRBJ2-1,CASRQGENNEQFF,TGCGCCAGCAGACAGGGGGAAAACAATGAGCAGTTCTTC
TRBV7-2,few,TRBD2,TRBJ2-7,CASSLTSGDYEQYF,TGTGCCAGCAGCTTGACTAGCGGGGACTACGAGCAGTACTTC
TRBV27,NA,TRBD1,TRBJ2-7,CASSPSPYTGTGNFHEQYF,TGTGCCAGCAGCCCCTCCCCTTACACCGGGACAGGGAATTTCCACGAGCAGTACTTC
TRBV18,NA,NA,TRBJ1-4,CASSPTPTNEKLFF,TGTGCCAGCTCACCCACACCAACTAATGAAAAACTGTTTTTT
TRBV4-1,once,NA,TRBJ2-2,CASSQKRGGTGELFF,TGCGCCAGCAGCCAGAAACGAGGGGGGACCGGGGAGCTGTTTTTT
TRBV11-2,NA,NA,TRBJ2-6,CASSLGGSGANVLTF,TGTGCCAGCAGCTTAGGGGGGTCTGGGGCCAACGTCCTGACTTTC
TRBV6-6,NA,TRBD1,TRBJ1-3,CASSYGTESGNTIYF,TGTGCCAGCAGTTACGGGACAGAGTCTGGAAACACCATATATTTT
TRBV6-5,NA,TRBD1,TRBJ1-5,CASSPSGQGYQPQHF,TGTGCCAGCAGCCCATCGGGACAGGGGTATCAGCCCCAGCATTTT
TRBV7-9,NA,NA,TRBJ1-6,CASSLGAPGDSPLHF,TGTGCCAGCAGCTTAGGGGCTCCCGGGGATTCACCCCTCCACTTT
TRBV2,NA,NA,TRBJ2-6,CASSELDSGANVLTF,TGTGCCAGCAGTGAACTGGACTCTGGGGCCAACGTCCTGACTTTC
TRBV7-9,NA,NA,TRBJ2-7,CASSFGQQFSEQYF,TGTGCCAGCAGCTTTGGACAGCAGTTCTCCGAGCAGTACTTC
TRBV5-1,NA,NA,TRBJ2-6,CASSLEGVSGANVLTF,TGCGCCAGCAGCTTGGAGGGGGTCTCTGGGGCCAACGTCCTGACTTTC
TRBV2,NA,NA,TRBJ1-3,CAAVSREGNTIYF,TGTGCCGCAGTTAGTAGAGAGGGAAACACCATATATTTT
TRBV18,NA,NA,TRBJ2-3,CASSPFRTDTQYF,TGTGCCAGCTCACCCTTCCGCACAGATACGCAGTATTTT
TRBV7-7,NA,NA,TRBJ2-5,CASSLSYQETQYF,TGTGCCAGCAGCCTGTCGTACCAAGAGACCCAGTACTTC
TRBV4-1,NA,TRBD1,TRBJ1-1,CASSQASGQGTAEAFF,TGCGCCAGCAGCCAAGCTTCGGGACAGGGGACGGCTGAAGCTTTCTTT
TRBV29-1,NA,NA,TRBJ1-2,CSVEDLQAFRQAF,TGCAGCGTTGAAGATCTTCAGGCCTTCCGCCAGGCCTTC
TRBV6-5,NA,TRBD1,TRBJ1-1,CASSPRQGNTEAFF,TGTGCCAGCAGTCCACGACAGGGGAACACTGAAGCTTTCTTT
TRBV5-1,NA,TRBD1,TRBJ2-2,CASSTRDRTNTGELFF,TGCGCCAGCAGCACCCGGGACAGAACGAACACCGGGGAGCTGTTTTTT
TRBV11-2,NA,NA,TRBJ2-2,CASSLSRAGVSGELFF,TGTGCCAGCAGCTTAAGCAGGGCGGGTGTTTCCGGGGAGCTGTTTTTT
TRBV5-4,NA,TRBD2,TRBJ2-3,CASSIGGSTDTQYF,TGTGCCAGCAGCATCGGGGGGAGCACAGATACGCAGTATTTT
TRBV15,NA,TRBD1,TRBJ2-6,CATSRERRQGPGANVLTF,TGTGCCACCAGCAGAGAAAGGAGACAGGGTCCTGGGGCCAACGTCCTGACTTTC
TRBV13,NA,NA,TRBJ1-1,CASSAQLNTEAFF,TGTGCCAGCAGCGCGCAGCTGAACACTGAAGCTTTCTTT
TRBV4-2,NA,NA,TRBJ2-2,CASSQEGRPGELFF,TGTGCCAGCAGCCAAGAGGGGCGTCCCGGGGAGCTGTTTTTT
TRBV6-6,NA,NA,TRBJ1-5,CASRPPGGRNQPQHF,TGTGCCAGCAGGCCCCCGGGGGGTCGGAATCAGCCCCAGCATTTT
TRBV9,NA,NA,TRBJ2-2,CASSVNANTGELFF,TGTGCCAGCAGCGTTAACGCGAACACCGGGGAGCTGTTTTTT
TRBV7-9,once,NA,TRBJ1-2,CASSLAGYGYTF,TGTGCCAGCAGCTTGGCTGGATATGGCTACACCTTC
TRBV5-1,NA,TRBD2,TRBJ2-3,CASSIGFSGLAFTDTQYF,TGCGCCAGCAGTATTGGCTTTTCGGGACTAGCGTTTACAGATACGCAGTATTTT
TRBV19,NA,TRBD1,TRBJ1-1,CASKGGGGRTEAFF,TGTGCCAGTAAAGGGGGCGGGGGGCGGACTGAAGCTTTCTTT
TRBV9,NA,TRBD1,TRBJ1-2,CASSVEGYQGDYGYTF,TGTGCCAGCAGCGTAGAGGGGTACCAGGGGGACTATGGCTACACCTTC